This T cell receptor beta chain was obtained from a study of blood T cell repertoires in COVID-19. Study background: The United States, Italy and Spain supplied acute and convalescent COVID-19 samples. Sources were T cells, B-cell-depleted T cells, or PBMCs; the material itself was cDNA or gDNA.

Data came from immunoSEQ multiplex PCR; TCRdb stores just in-frame clones and leaves some out. The sample comprises some 60,000 clones, over 70% of which are singletons, and about 30% rests with the top ten. Between the trimmed V and J ends, which lost 6 bases and 5 bases, there was a span of 15 bases. The CDR3 length is 14 residues. Germline lookup yields CDR1 MNHEY and CDR2 SVGAGI. The rearrangement uses TRBV6-5 and TRBJ2-3; TRBD2 is a possible D gene (7 bases). Sample: peripheral blood. The sequence was obtained from a human donor in a cohort sampled during active COVID-19. As DNA, the CDR3 is TGTGCCAGCAGGGATCAGGGAGGGGGAGATACGCAGTATTTT. It codes for CASRDQGGGDTQYF.